Listed below are T cell receptor beta chains from one sample, sequenced in a study of OX40 agonist ivuxolimab in advanced cancers. Here immunoSEQ multiplex PCR was the method, and the copy in TCRdb shows in-frame clones only, minus some. The repertoire holds around 100,000 clones, with approximately 93% as singletons. The material was CD4+ or CD8+ T cells sorted from blood, obtained in a trial of the OX40 agonist ivuxolimab. These receptors were collected from an adult with an advanced solid tumor such as melanoma, head and neck, liver or kidney cancer. The CDR3 runs from the conserved cysteine through the conserved F or W. A D gene is named only where the DNA matches it firmly. The size entry is marked missing in some rows and otherwise reads once, few, many or a size class.

CASSLTSSTEAFF,TGTGCCAGCAGCTTAACATCTTCCACTGAAGCTTTCTTT,TRBV7-9,NA,NA,TRBJ1-1
CASSLDLDSPLHF,TGTGCCAGCAGCTTAGATCTTGATTCACCCCTCCACTTT,TRBV11-3,NA,NA,TRBJ1-6
CASSVSGTYSTDTQYF,TGTGCCAGCAGCGTGTCCGGGACCTATAGCACAGATACGCAGTATTTT,TRBV9,NA,NA,TRBJ2-3
CSVVIAGGHTYTQYF,TGCAGCGTTGTAATAGCGGGGGGCCACACGTATACGCAGTATTTT,TRBV29-1,once,TRBD2,TRBJ2-3
CASSIMGGGKNIQYF,TGTGCCAGTAGTATTATGGGGGGCGGCAAAAACATTCAGTACTTC,TRBV19,NA,NA,TRBJ2-4
CASSPKQGANQPQHF,TGTGCCAGCAGCCCGAAACAGGGGGCAAATCAGCCCCAGCATTTT,TRBV6-5,NA,TRBD1,TRBJ1-5
CASSLGGATATSYNSPLHF,TGTGCCAGCAGCTTAGGTGGAGCAACAGCCACCTCCTATAATTCACCCCTCCACTTT,TRBV7-9,NA,NA,TRBJ1-6
CASSLVFGELFF,TGCGCCAGCAGCTTGGTGTTTGGGGAGCTGTTTTTT,TRBV5-1,NA,NA,TRBJ2-2
CASRAGGTYNEQFF,TGTGCCAGCAGGGCGGGAGGTACTTACAATGAGCAGTTCTTC,TRBV2,NA,TRBD2,TRBJ2-1
CASSQLMGGSPQHF,TGTGCCAGCAGCCAACTGATGGGGGGAAGCCCCCAGCATTTT,TRBV9,NA,NA,TRBJ1-5
CASGPGTSGQPQHF,TGTGCTAGTGGCCCTGGGACCTCAGGACAGCCCCAGCATTTT,TRBV12-5,NA,NA,TRBJ1-5
CASSPRQGNTEAFF,TGTGCCAGCAGCCCTAGACAGGGGAACACTGAAGCTTTCTTT,TRBV7-9,few,TRBD1,TRBJ1-1
CASSSEGTDTQYF,TGCGCCAGCAGCTCGGAGGGCACAGATACGCAGTATTTT,TRBV5-1,NA,NA,TRBJ2-3
CASSLGGTETQYF,TGCGCCAGCAGCCTGGGCGGGACTGAGACCCAGTACTTC,TRBV5-1,once,NA,TRBJ2-5
CAWSVPAGTAYNEQFF,TGTGCCTGGAGTGTACCAGCGGGGACAGCCTACAATGAGCAGTTCTTC,TRBV30,NA,NA,TRBJ2-1
CASSPTGAAATNEKLFF,TGTGCCAGCAGTCCTACAGGGGCAGCGGCAACTAATGAAAAACTGTTTTTT,TRBV27,NA,TRBD1,TRBJ1-4
CASSSLAGGQNEQFF,TGTGCCAGCAGCTCGCTAGCGGGGGGGCAGAATGAGCAGTTCTTC,TRBV7-9,NA,TRBD2,TRBJ2-1
CASSPGTEIYEQYF,TGTGCCAGCAGCCCCGGGACCGAGATATACGAGCAGTACTTC,TRBV7-9,NA,NA,TRBJ2-7
CASGSLGENSPLHF,TGTGCCAGCGGCTCCCTAGGAGAAAATTCACCCCTCCACTTT,TRBV28,NA,NA,TRBJ1-6
CASSETLADSNTGELFF,TGTGCCAGCAGCGAAACCTTAGCCGATTCGAACACCGGGGAGCTGTTTTTT,TRBV11-3,NA,NA,TRBJ2-2
CASSLGDTIVYGYTF,TGCGCCAGCAGCTTGGGGGACACAATAGTTTATGGCTACACCTTC,TRBV5-1,once,NA,TRBJ1-2
CASSIQPGSPGREQYF,TGCGCCAGCAGCATTCAACCAGGGTCCCCGGGCCGCGAGCAGTACTTC,TRBV5-1,once,NA,TRBJ2-7
CASRVTWGTGELFF,TGTGCCAGCAGGGTGACCTGGGGCACCGGGGAGCTGTTTTTT,TRBV27,NA,NA,TRBJ2-2
CAISESTREQPQHF,TGTGCCATCAGTGAGTCGACTCGGGAACAGCCCCAGCATTTT,TRBV10-3,NA,NA,TRBJ1-5
CASSDPWQGADGYTF,TGTGCCAGCAGTGATCCTTGGCAGGGGGCCGATGGCTACACCTTC,TRBV6-1,NA,TRBD1,TRBJ1-2
CATSRSRGQPQHF,TGTGCCACCAGCAGGTCCCGAGGTCAGCCCCAGCATTTT,TRBV15,NA,NA,TRBJ1-5
CASSTGRYNSPLHF,TGTGCCAGCAGTACCGGACGGTATAATTCACCCCTCCACTTT,TRBV6-5,NA,NA,TRBJ1-6
CASSPGTAVYGYTF,TGTGCCAGCAGCCCCGGGACAGCCGTCTATGGCTACACCTTC,TRBV6-6,NA,TRBD1,TRBJ1-2
CASSRYTSLGGNTIYF,TGCGCCAGCAGCCGCTACACCTCCCTGGGGGGAAACACCATATATTTT,TRBV4-3,NA,NA,TRBJ1-3
CASSPPRQTSTDTQYF,TGTGCCAGCTCACCACCGAGGCAGACTAGCACAGATACGCAGTATTTT,TRBV18,NA,NA,TRBJ2-3
CASSNRGNEAFF,TGTGCCAGCAGTAACCGGGGCAATGAAGCTTTCTTT,TRBV6-6,NA,NA,TRBJ1-1
CASSQQGGGRDGYTF,TGTGCCAGCAGCCAACAAGGGGGGGGGAGAGATGGCTACACCTTC,TRBV4-2,NA,NA,TRBJ1-2
CASRYKGQGDTQYF,TGTGCCAGTAGGTACAAGGGACAGGGCGATACGCAGTATTTT,TRBV19,once,TRBD1,TRBJ2-3
CASLRGASVRGYTF,TGTGCCAGCCTTCGGGGGGCTTCGGTGCGGGGCTACACCTTC,TRBV6-5,NA,NA,TRBJ1-2
CASEDLSSGNTIYF,TGTGCCAGCGAGGATTTGAGCTCTGGAAACACCATATATTTT,TRBV19,NA,NA,TRBJ1-3
CARPPRRVNYGYTF,TGTGCCAGACCCCCTCGTAGGGTGAACTATGGCTACACCTTC,TRBV28,NA,NA,TRBJ1-2
CASSVGGGYSPLHF,TGTGCCAGCAGCGTAGGAGGGGGGTACTCACCCCTCCACTTT,TRBV9,NA,NA,TRBJ1-6
CASSYQPTAPSREQYF,TGTGCCAGCAGTTACCAGCCAACAGCCCCTAGTCGCGAGCAGTACTTC,TRBV6-5,NA,NA,TRBJ2-7
CASSFKGRESDTQYF,TGTGCCAGCAGTTTTAAAGGAAGGGAATCAGATACGCAGTATTTT,TRBV28,NA,NA,TRBJ2-3
CATRTGIHVDEQFF,TGTGCCACCCGGACGGGGATTCATGTTGATGAGCAGTTCTTC,TRBV6-1,NA,NA,TRBJ2-1
CASSSLAGGPDTQYF,TGCGCCAGCAGCTCCCTAGCGGGAGGGCCAGATACGCAGTATTTT,TRBV5-1,NA,TRBD2,TRBJ2-3
CATSRDRETQYF,TGTGCCACCAGCAGAGACCGGGAGACCCAGTACTTC,TRBV15,NA,NA,TRBJ2-5
CASSRNSNQPQHF,TGTGCCAGCAGCCGAAATAGCAATCAGCCCCAGCATTTT,TRBV7-2,NA,NA,TRBJ1-5
CASSFRQGRDTQYF,TGTGCCAGCAGTTTCCGACAGGGACGGGATACGCAGTATTTT,TRBV6-6,NA,TRBD1,TRBJ2-3
CASGAADTQYF,TGTGCCAGCGGGGCAGCAGATACGCAGTATTTT,TRBV2,NA,NA,TRBJ2-3
CSASYGYTQYF,TGCAGTGCTAGTTACGGTTATACGCAGTATTTT,TRBV20-1,once,NA,TRBJ2-3
CASGHYPGVKNEQFF,TGTGCCAGCGGCCACTACCCGGGAGTCAAAAATGAGCAGTTCTTC,TRBV6-5,NA,NA,TRBJ2-1
CASSHPRTGSSGNTIYF,TGCGCCAGCAGCCACCCCAGGACAGGATCCTCTGGAAACACCATATATTTT,TRBV4-1,NA,TRBD1,TRBJ1-3
CASSAQPGRGEKLFF,TGTGCCAGCAGTGCCCAACCTGGGAGGGGTGAAAAACTGTTTTTT,TRBV2,once,NA,TRBJ1-4
CATSSPGGPNPYEQYF,TGTGCCACCAGCTCCCCGGGGGGCCCCAACCCCTACGAGCAGTACTTC,TRBV15,NA,NA,TRBJ2-7
CASSDRGGGYTF,TGTGCCAGTAGTGACAGGGGTGGGGGCTACACCTTC,TRBV19,NA,TRBD1,TRBJ1-2
CASSPNVYNEQFF,TGTGCCAGCAGTCCCAATGTCTACAATGAGCAGTTCTTC,TRBV14,NA,NA,TRBJ2-1
CASSGGTSGWPEQFF,TGTGCCAGTAGTGGGGGGACTAGCGGATGGCCTGAGCAGTTCTTC,TRBV19,NA,TRBD2,TRBJ2-1
CASREREGYTQYF,TGTGCCAGCAGGGAGCGGGAGGGATATACGCAGTATTTT,TRBV6-1,NA,TRBD2,TRBJ2-3
CASGQPGRINEKLFF,TGTGCCAGCGGCCAACCGGGACGTATTAATGAAAAACTGTTTTTT,TRBV6-5,NA,NA,TRBJ1-4
CASSLGAGYNQPQHF,TGCGCCAGCAGCTTGGGGGCAGGTTACAATCAGCCCCAGCATTTT,TRBV5-1,NA,NA,TRBJ1-5
CASSLKGGDTEAFF,TGTGCCAGCAGCTTGAAAGGGGGAGACACTGAAGCTTTCTTT,TRBV4-2,once,NA,TRBJ1-1